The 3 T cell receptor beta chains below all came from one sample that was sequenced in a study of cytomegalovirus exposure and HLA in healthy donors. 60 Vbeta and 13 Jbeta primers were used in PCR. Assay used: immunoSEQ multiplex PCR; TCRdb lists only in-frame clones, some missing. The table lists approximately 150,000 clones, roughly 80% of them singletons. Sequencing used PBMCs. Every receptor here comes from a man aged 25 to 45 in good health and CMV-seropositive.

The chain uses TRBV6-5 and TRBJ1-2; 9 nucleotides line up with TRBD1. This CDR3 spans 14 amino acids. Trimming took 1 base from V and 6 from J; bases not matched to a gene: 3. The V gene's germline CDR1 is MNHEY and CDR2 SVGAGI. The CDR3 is CASSYFGQGNGYTF. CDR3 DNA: TGTGCCAGCAGTTACTTTGGACAGGGGAATGGCTACACCTTC.

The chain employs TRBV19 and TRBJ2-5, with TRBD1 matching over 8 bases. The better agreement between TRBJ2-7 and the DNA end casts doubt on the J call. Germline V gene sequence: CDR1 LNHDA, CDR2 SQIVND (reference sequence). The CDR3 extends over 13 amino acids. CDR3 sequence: CASMGTGAYEQYF. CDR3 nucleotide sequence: TGTGCCAGTATGGGGACAGGAGCCTACGAGCAGTACTTC.

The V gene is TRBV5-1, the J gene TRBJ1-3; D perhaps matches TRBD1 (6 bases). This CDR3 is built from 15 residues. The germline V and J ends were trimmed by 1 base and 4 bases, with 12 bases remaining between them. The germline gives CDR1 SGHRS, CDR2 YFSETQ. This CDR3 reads CASSLSRGGGNTIYF. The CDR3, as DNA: TGCGCCAGCAGCTTGAGCAGGGGCGGAGGAAACACCATATATTTT.